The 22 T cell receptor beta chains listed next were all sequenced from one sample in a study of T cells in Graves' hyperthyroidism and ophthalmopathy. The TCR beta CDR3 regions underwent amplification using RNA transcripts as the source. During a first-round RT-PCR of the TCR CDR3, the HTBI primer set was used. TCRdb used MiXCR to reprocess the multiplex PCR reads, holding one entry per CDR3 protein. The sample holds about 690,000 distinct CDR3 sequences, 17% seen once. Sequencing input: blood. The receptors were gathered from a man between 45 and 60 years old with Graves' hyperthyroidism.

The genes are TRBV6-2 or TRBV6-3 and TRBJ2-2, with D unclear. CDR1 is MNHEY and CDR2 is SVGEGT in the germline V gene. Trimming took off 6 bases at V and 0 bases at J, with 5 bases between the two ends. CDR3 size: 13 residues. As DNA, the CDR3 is TGTGCCAGCAGGTACGCGAACACCGGGGAGCTGTTTTTT. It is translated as CASRYANTGELFF.

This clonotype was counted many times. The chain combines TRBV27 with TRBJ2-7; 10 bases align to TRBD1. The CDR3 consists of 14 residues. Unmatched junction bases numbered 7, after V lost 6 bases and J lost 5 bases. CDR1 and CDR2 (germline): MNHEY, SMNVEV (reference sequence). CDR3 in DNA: TGTGCCAGCAGAGCCTTGGGACAGGGGAACGAGCAGTACTTC. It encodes CASRALGQGNEQYF.

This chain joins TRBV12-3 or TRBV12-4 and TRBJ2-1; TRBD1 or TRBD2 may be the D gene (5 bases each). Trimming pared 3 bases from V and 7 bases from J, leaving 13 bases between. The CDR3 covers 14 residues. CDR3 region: CASSLGVGFNEQFF. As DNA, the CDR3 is TGTGCCAGCAGTTTGGGGGTAGGGTTTAATGAGCAGTTCTTC.

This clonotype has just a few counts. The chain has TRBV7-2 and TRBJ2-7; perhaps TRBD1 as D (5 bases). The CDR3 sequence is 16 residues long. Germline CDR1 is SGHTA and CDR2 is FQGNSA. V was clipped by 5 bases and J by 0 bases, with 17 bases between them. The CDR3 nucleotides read TGTGCCAGCAGCCCTAGGGGCGAAACTTACTCCTACGAGCAGTACTTC. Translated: CASSPRGETYSYEQYF.

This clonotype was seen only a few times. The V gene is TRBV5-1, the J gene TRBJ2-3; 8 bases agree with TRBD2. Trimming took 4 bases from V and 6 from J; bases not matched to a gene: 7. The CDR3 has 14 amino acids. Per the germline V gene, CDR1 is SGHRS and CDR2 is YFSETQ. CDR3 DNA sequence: TGCGCCAGCAGCATAGGGACTAGTAGGGATACGCAGTATTTT. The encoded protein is CASSIGTSRDTQYF.

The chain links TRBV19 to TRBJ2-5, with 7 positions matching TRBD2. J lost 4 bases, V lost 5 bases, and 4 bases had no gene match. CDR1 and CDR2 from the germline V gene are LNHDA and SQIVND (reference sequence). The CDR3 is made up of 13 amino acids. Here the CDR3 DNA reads TGTGCCAGTAGTCTCATAGCGGGAGAGACCCAGTACTTC. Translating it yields CASSLIAGETQYF.

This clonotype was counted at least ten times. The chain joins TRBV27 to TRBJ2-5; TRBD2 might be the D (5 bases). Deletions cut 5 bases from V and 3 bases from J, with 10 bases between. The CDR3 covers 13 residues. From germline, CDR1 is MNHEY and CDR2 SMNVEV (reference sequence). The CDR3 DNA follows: TGTGCCAGCAGTAAGAGGCGGGAAGAGACCCAGTACTTC. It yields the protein CASSKRREETQYF.

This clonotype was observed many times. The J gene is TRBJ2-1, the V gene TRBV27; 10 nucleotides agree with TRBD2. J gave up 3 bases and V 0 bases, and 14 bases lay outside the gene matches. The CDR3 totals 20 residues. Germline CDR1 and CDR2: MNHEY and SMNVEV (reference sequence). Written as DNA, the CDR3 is TGTGCCAGCAGTTTATCTTCCGCGTGGGGAGCGGGAGGGTACTACAATGAGCAGTTCTTC. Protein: CASSLSSAWGAGGYYNEQFF.

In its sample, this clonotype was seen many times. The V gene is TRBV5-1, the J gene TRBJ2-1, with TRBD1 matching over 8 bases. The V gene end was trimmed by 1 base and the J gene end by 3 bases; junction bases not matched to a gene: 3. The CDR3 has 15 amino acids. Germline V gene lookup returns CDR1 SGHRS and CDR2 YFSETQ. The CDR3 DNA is TGCGCCAGCAGCTTGACGGACAGGGTCTACAATGAGCAGTTCTTC. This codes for CASSLTDRVYNEQFF.

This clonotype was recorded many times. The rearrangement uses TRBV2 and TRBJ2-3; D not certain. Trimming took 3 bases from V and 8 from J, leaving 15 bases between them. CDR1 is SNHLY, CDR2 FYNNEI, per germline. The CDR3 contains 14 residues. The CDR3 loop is CASSDLRATPTQYF. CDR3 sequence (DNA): TGTGCCAGCAGTGACCTCCGGGCCACCCCTACGCAGTATTTT.

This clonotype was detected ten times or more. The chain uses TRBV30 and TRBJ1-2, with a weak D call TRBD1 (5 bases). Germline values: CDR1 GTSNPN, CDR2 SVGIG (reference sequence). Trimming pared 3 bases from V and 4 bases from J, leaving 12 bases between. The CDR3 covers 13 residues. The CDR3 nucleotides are TGTGCCTGGAGCCTGGGACTGATCTATGGCTACACCTTC. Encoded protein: CAWSLGLIYGYTF.

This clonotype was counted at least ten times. In nucleotides, the CDR3 is TGTGCCAGCAGCCAAGGACTAGTACAGGTCTACGAGCAGTACTTC. As protein: CASSQGLVQVYEQYF. The J gene is TRBJ2-7, the V gene TRBV7-8, with TRBD2 matching over 7 bases. Trimming cost V 5 bases and J 3 bases; bases outside gene matches: 10. The CDR3 loop spans 15 amino acids. CDR1 and CDR2 from the germline V gene are SGHVS and FQNEAQ. The full variable domain, with the rest looked up from reference TRBV7-8 and TRBJ2-7, is GAGVSQSPRYKVAKRGQDVALRCDPISGHVSLFWYQQALGQGPEFLTYFQNEAQLDKSGLPSDRFFAERPEGSVSTLKIQRTQQEDSAVYLCASSQGLVQVYEQYFGPGTRLTVT.

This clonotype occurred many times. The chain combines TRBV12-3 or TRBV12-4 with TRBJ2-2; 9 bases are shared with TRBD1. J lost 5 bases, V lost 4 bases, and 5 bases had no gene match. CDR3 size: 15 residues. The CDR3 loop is CASSWGQGRTGELFF. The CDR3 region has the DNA TGTGCCAGCAGTTGGGGACAGGGAAGGACCGGGGAGCTGTTTTTT.

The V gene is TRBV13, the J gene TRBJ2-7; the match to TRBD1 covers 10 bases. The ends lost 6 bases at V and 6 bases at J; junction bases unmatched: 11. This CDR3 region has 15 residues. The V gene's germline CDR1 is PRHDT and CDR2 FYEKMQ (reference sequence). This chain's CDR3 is CASSSPGDRGREQYF. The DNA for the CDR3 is TGTGCCAGCAGTTCCCCCGGGGACAGGGGACGCGAGCAGTACTTC.

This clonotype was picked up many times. CDR3 amino acids: CASRTSGRADEQYF. The DNA for the CDR3 is TGTGCCAGCAGGACTAGCGGGAGGGCTGATGAGCAGTACTTC. This chain uses TRBV6-1 with TRBJ2-7, with 14 bases matching TRBD2. With 6 bases clipped from V and 7 bases from J, the junction kept 5 bases outside the gene matches. Germline V gene sequence: CDR1 MNHNS, CDR2 SASEGT. The CDR3 is 14 residues long.

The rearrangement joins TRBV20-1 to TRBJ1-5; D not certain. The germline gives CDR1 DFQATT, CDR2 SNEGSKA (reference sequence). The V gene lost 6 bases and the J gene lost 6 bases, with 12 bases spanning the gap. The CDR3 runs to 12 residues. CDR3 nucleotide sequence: TGCAGTGCGCGAAAGGGATCTCAGCCCCAGCATTTT. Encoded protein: CSARKGSQPQHF.

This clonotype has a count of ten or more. In DNA, the CDR3 is TGTGCCAGCAGTGAAATGGGGGGGACAGGGGGCTTCGATGAGCAGTTCTTC. Protein product: CASSEMGGTGGFDEQFF. The genes are TRBV2 and TRBJ2-1; 12 nucleotides match TRBD1. The germline gives CDR1 SNHLY, CDR2 FYNNEI. The CDR3 consists of 17 residues. V gave up 2 bases and J gave up 8 bases; unmatched junction bases: 10.

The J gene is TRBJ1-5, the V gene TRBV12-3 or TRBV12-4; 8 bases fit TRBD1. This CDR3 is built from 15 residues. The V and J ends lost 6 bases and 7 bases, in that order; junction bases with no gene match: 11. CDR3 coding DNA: TGTGCCAGCAGGAGGGGACAGGAGGTTCGGCAGCCCCAGCATTTT. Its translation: CASRRGQEVRQPQHF.

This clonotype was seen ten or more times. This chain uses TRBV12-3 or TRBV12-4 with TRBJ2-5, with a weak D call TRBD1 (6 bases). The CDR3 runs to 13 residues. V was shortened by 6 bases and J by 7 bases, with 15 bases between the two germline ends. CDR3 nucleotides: TGTGCCAGCAGCTCAACAGGGTCAGGGACCCAGTACTTC. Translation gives CASSSTGSGTQYF.

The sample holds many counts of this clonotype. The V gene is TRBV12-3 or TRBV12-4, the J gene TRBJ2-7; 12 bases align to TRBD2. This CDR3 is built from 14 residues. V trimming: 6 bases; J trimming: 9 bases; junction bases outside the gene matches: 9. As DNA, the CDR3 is TGTGCCAGCAGCCTAGCGGGAGGGCCTGACGTGCAGTACTTC. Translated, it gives CASSLAGGPDVQYF.

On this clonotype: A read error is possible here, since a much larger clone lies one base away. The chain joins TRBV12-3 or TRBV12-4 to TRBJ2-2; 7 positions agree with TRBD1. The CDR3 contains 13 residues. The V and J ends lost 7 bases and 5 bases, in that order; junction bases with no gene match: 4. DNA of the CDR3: TGTGCCAGCAAAGAACAGGGGACCGGGGAGCTGTTTTTT. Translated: CASKEQGTGELFF.

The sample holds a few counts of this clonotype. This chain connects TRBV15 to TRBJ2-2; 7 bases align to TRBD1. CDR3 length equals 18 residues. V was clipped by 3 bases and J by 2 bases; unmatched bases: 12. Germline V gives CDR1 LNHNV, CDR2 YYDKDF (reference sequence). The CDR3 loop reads CATSRGKLTGKNTGELFF. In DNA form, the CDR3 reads TGTGCCACCAGCAGGGGCAAGCTGACAGGGAAAAACACCGGGGAGCTGTTTTTT.